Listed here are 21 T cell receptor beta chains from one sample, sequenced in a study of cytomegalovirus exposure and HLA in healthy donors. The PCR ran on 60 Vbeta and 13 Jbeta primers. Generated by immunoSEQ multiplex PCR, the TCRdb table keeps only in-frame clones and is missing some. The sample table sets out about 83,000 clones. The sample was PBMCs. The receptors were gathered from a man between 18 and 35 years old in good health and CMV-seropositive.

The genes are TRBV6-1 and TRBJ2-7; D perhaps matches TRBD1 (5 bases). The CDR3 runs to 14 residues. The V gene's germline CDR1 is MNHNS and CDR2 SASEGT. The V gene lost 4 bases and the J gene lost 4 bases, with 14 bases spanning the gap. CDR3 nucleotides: TGTGCCAGCAGTGGGCAAAACAGGCTGTACGAGCAGTACTTC. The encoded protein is CASSGQNRLYEQYF.

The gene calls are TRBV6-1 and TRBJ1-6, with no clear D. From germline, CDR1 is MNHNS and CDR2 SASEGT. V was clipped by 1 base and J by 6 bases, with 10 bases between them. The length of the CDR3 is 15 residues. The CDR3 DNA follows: TGTGCCAGCAGTGAAGGGAGTTTGATTAATTCACCCCTCCACTTT. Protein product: CASSEGSLINSPLHF.

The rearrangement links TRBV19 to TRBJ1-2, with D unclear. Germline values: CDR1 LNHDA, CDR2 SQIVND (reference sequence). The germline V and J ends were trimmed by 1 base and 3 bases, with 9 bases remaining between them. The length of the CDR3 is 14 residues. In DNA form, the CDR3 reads TGTGCCAGTAGTATAGGCACTGTGCACTATGGCTACACCTTC. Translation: CASSIGTVHYGYTF.

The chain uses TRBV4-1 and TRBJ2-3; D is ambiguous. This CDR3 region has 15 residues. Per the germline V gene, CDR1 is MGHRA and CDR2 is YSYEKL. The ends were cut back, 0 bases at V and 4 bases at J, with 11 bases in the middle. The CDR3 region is CASSQEMRGSDTQYF. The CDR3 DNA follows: TGCGCCAGCAGCCAAGAAATGAGAGGCTCAGATACGCAGTATTTT.

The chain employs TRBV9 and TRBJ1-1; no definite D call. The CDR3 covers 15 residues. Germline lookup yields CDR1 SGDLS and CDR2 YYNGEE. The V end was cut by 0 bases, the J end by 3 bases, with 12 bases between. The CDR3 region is CASSVAPRKDTEAFF. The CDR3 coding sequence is TGTGCCAGCAGCGTAGCCCCTAGAAAGGACACTGAAGCTTTCTTT. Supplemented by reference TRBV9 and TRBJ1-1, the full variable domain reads DSGVTQTPKHLITATGQRVTLRCSPRSGDLSVYWYQQSLDQGLQFLIQYYNGEERAKGNILERFSAQQFPDLHSELNLSSLELGDSALYFCASSVAPRKDTEAFFGQGTRLTVV.

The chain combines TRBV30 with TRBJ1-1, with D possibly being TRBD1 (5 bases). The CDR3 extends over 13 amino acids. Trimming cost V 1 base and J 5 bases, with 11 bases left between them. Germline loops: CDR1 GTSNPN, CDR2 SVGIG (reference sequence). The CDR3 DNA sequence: TGTGCCTGGAGTGCTGGGACTGAGACTGAAGCTTTCTTT. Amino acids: CAWSAGTETEAFF.

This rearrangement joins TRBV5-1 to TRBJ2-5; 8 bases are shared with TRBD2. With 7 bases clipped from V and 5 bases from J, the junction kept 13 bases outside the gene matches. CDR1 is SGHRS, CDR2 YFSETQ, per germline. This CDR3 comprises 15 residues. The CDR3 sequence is CASSREGQGRETQYF. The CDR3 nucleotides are TGCGCCAGCTCTCGGGAGGGCCAGGGTCGGGAGACCCAGTACTTC.

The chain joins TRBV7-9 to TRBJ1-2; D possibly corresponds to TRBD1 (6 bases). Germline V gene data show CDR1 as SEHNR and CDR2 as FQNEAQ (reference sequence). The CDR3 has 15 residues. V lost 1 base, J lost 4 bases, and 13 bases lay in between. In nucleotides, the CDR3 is TGTGCCAGCAGCTTAGGGGACACAAACTTCTATGGCTACACCTTC. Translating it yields CASSLGDTNFYGYTF.

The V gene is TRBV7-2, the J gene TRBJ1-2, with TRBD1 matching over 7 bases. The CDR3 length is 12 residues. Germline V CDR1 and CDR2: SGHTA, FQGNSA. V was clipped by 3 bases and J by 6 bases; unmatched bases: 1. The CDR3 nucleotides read TGTGCCAGCAGCTTTGACAGGGATGGCTACACCTTC. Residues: CASSFDRDGYTF.

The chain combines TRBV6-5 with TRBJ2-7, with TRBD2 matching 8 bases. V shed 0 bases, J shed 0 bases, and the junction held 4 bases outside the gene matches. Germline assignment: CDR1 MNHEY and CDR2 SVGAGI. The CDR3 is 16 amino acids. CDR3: CASSYSTGGPSYEQYF. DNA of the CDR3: TGTGCCAGCAGTTACTCAACGGGAGGGCCCTCCTACGAGCAGTACTTC.

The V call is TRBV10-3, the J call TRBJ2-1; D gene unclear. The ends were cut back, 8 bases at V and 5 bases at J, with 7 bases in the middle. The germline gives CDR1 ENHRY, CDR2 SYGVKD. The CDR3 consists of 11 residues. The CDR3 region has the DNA TGTGCCATCGGTGTCGACAATGAGCAGTTCTTC. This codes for CAIGVDNEQFF.

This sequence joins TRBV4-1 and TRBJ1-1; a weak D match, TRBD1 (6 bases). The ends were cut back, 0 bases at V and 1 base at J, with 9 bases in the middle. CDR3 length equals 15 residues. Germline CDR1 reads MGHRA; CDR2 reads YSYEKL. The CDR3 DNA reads TGCGCCAGCAGCCAAGATCAAGGGGGGAACACTGAAGCTTTCTTT. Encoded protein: CASSQDQGGNTEAFF.

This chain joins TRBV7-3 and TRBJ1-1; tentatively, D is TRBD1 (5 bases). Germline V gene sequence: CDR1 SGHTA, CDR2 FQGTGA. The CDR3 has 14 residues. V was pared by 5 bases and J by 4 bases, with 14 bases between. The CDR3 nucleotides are TGTGCCAGCAGCCCCGACAGAATTGGCACTGAAGCTTTCTTT. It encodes CASSPDRIGTEAFF.

The CDR3: CASSVAGGLETQYF. The CDR3 nucleotides are TGTGCCAGCAGCGTAGCGGGGGGGCTTGAGACCCAGTACTTC. V is TRBV9 and J is TRBJ2-5; 8 nucleotides line up with TRBD2. The trim removed 0 bases at V and 5 bases at J, leaving 3 bases unmatched. The CDR3 sequence is 14 residues long. In germline, CDR1 is SGDLS, CDR2 YYNGEE.

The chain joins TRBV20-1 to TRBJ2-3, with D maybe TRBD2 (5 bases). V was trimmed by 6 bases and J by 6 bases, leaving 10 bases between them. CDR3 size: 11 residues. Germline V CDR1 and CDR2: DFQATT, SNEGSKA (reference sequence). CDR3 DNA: TGCAGTGCGCAAGAGCGGGATACGCAGTATTTT. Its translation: CSAQERDTQYF.

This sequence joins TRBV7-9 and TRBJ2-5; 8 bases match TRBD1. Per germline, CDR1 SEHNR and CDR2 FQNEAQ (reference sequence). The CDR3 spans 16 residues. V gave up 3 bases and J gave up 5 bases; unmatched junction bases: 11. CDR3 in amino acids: CASSFYWTGKVETQYF. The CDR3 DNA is TGTGCCAGCAGCTTTTACTGGACAGGGAAGGTGGAGACCCAGTACTTC.

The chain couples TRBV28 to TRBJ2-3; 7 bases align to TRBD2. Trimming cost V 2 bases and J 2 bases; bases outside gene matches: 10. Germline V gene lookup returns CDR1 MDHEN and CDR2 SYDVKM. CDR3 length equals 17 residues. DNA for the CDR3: TGTGCCAGCAGTTTAAGGACTAGTGGGAAGTACACAGATACGCAGTATTTT. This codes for CASSLRTSGKYTDTQYF.

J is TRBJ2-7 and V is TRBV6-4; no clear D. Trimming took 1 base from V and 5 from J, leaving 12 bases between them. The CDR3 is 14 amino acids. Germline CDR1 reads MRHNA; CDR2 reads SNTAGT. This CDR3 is CASSDWAGSNEQYF. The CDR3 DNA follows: TGTGCCAGCAGTGACTGGGCAGGTTCCAACGAGCAGTACTTC.

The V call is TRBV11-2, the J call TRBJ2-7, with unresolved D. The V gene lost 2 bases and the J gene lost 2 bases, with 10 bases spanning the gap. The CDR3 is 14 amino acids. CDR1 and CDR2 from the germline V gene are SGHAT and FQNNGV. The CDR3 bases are TGTGCCAGCAGCTTATTTCTCAGTGCCTACGAGCAGTACTTC. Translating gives CASSLFLSAYEQYF. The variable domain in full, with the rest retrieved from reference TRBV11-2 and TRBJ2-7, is EAGVAQSPRYKIIEKRQSVAFWCNPISGHATLYWYQQILGQGPKLLIQFQNNGVVDDSQLPKDRFSAERLKGVDSTLKIQPAKLEDSAVYLCASSLFLSAYEQYFGPGTRLTVT.

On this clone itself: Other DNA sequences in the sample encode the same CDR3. The CDR3 loop reads CASSGQGVRPFMNTEAFF. CDR3 sequence (DNA): TGCGCCAGCAGCGGACAGGGGGTGCGACCATTCATGAACACTGAAGCTTTCTTT. The chain joins TRBV5-1 to TRBJ1-1; TRBD1 aligns across 10 bases. The CDR3 length is 18 residues. With V trimmed by 4 bases and J by 0 bases, 12 bases remained unmatched. Germline V gene sequence: CDR1 SGHRS, CDR2 YFSETQ.

The DNA for the CDR3 is TGTGCCAGCAGCCCGGGACAGGGGGGGAATTCACCCCTCCACTTT. It is translated as CASSPGQGGNSPLHF. The chain employs TRBV7-9 and TRBJ1-6; TRBD1 matches at 11 bases. The CDR3 has 15 amino acids. The germline V gene encodes CDR1 SEHNR and CDR2 FQNEAQ (reference sequence). Germline trimming cut 5 bases from V and 7 bases from J; bases unmatched to any gene: 4.